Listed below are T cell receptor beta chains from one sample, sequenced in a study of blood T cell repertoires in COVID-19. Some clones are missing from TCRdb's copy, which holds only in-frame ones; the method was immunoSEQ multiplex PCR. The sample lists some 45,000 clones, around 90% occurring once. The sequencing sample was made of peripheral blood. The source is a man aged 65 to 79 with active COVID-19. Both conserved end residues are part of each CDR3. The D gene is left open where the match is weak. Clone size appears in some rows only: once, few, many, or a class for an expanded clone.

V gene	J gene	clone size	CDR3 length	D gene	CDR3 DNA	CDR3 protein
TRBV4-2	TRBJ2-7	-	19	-	TGTGCCAGCAGCCAAGGCTCCGTAATATACTCTCCTTTCTCCTACGAGCAGTACTTC	CASSQGSVIYSPFSYEQYF
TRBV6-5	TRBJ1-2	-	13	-	TGTGCCAGCAGATCCTTGAGTTCAGGCGGCTACACCTTC	CASRSLSSGGYTF
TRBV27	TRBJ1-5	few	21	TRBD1	TGTGCCAGCAGTTTATATAGGGAGACCGGGACAGGGGGCTATAGCAATCAGCCCCAGCATTTT	CASSLYRETGTGGYSNQPQHF
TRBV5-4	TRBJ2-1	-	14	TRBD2	TGTGCCAGCAGCTTGGGGGGGGGAATAAATGAGCAGTTCTTC	CASSLGGGINEQFF
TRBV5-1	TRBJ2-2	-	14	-	TGCGCCAGCAGCCCAGGGTTTAGGACCGGGGAGCTGTTTTTT	CASSPGFRTGELFF
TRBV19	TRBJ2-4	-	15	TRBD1	TGTGCCAGTAGTATAGGGGGACAGGGGACAAACATTCAGTACTTC	CASSIGGQGTNIQYF
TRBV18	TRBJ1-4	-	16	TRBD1	TGTGCCAGCTCACCAAATTCGGACAGGAATAATGAAAAACTGTTTTTT	CASSPNSDRNNEKLFF
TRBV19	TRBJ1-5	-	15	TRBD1	TGTGCCAGTAAGTGGGACAGTGTTAGCAATCAGCCCCAGCATTTT	CASKWDSVSNQPQHF
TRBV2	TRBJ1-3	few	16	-	TGTGCCAGCAGGGGAGGTGGCGGGGGCTCTGGAAACACCATATATTTT	CASRGGGGGSGNTIYF
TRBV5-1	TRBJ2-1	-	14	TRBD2	TGCGCCAGCGGAAGCGGGGGGACAATTATGGAGCAGTTCTTC	CASGSGGTIMEQFF
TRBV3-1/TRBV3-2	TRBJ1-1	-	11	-	TGTGCCAGCAGCCAAGCGGGTGAAGCTTTCTTT	CASSQAGEAFF
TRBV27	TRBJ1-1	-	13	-	TGTGCCAGCAGTTTCGACACTAACACTGAAGCTTTCTTT	CASSFDTNTEAFF
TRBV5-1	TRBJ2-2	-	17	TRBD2	TGCGCCAGCAGCTTGGGAGCGGGGGGGCCCAACACCGGGGAGCTGTTTTTT	CASSLGAGGPNTGELFF
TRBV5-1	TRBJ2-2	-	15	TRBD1	TGCGCCAGCAGCCCCGGACAGGGGGCGGGCGGGGAGCTGTTTTTT	CASSPGQGAGGELFF
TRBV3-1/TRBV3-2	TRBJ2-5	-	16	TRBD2	TGTGCCAGCAGCCAGGGCGGTGGGAGGGGCGTTGAGACCCAGTACTTC	CASSQGGGRGVETQYF
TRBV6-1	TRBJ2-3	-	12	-	TGTGCCAGCAGTGAAGCCGTGGATACGCAGTATTTT	CASSEAVDTQYF
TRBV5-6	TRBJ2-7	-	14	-	TGTGCCAGCAGCTTGGGCGGCAGAACCTACGAGCAGTACTTC	CASSLGGRTYEQYF
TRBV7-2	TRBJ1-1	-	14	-	TGTGCCAGCAACTACAGGGAAAGTAACACTGAAGCTTTCTTT	CASNYRESNTEAFF
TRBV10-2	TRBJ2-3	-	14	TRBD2	TGCGCCAGCAGTGCTGGCGGGGGGGTAAATACGCAGTATTTT	CASSAGGGVNTQYF